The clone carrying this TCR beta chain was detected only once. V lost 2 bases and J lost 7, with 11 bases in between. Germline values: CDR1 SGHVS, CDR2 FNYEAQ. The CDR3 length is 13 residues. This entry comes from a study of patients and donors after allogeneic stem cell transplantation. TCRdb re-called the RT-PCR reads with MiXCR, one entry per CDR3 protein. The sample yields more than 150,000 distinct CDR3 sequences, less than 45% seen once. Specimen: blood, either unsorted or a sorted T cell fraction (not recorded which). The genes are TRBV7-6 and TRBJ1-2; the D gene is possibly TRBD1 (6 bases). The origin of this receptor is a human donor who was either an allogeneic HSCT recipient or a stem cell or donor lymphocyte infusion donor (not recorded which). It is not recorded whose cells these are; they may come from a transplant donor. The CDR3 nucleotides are TGTGCCAGCAGCTTAATCAGGGGTGCTGGCTACACCTTC. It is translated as CASSLIRGAGYTF.